Listed below are T cell receptor beta chains from one sample, sequenced in a study of cytomegalovirus exposure and HLA in healthy donors. The data were produced by immunoSEQ multiplex PCR, yet TCRdb's version contains in-frame clones alone and is incomplete. The sample lists about 170,000 clones; around 62% were seen once. The sample consisted of PBMCs. Receptors were obtained from a man aged 35-49 years in good health and CMV-seronegative. CDR3s include the opening cysteine and the closing phenylalanine or tryptophan. D genes are given only for firm matches. Size tells how often a clone was seen (once, few, many) or the class of an expanded clone, and some rows leave it out.

d_call,v_call,j_call,clone_size,cdr3_aa,cdr3_nt
.,TRBV7-9,TRBJ1-1,few,CASSLEGTQAFF,TGTGCCAGCAGCTTAGAGGGGACACAGGCTTTCTTT
TRBD2,TRBV9,TRBJ2-2,.,CASSYGGGTSGNTGELFF,TGTGCCAGCAGCTATGGGGGGGGGACTAGCGGGAACACCGGGGAGCTGTTTTTT
TRBD1,TRBV5-1,TRBJ1-1,once,CASSSSRDRGANTEAFF,TGCGCCAGCAGCTCCTCCCGGGACAGGGGCGCGAACACTGAAGCTTTCTTT
TRBD2,TRBV4-2,TRBJ2-2,.,CASSQGSGDNTGELFF,TGTGCCAGCAGCCAAGGAAGCGGGGACAACACCGGGGAGCTGTTTTTT
TRBD1,TRBV28,TRBJ2-6,.,CATRMARDRGAGANVLTF,TGTGCCACCCGAATGGCCAGGGACAGGGGAGCTGGGGCCAACGTCCTGACTTTC
TRBD2,TRBV19,TRBJ2-5,once,CASSIGSGRKETQYF,TGTGCCAGTAGTATTGGTAGCGGGCGGAAAGAGACCCAGTACTTC
.,TRBV6-5,TRBJ2-3,.,CASRADRYYTDTQYF,TGTGCCAGCAGGGCAGACAGATATTACACAGATACGCAGTATTTT
TRBD1,TRBV7-8,TRBJ1-4,.,CASSWNWAMGQGAMTNEKLFF,TGTGCCAGCAGCTGGAATTGGGCCATGGGACAGGGGGCGATGACTAATGAAAAACTGTTTTTT
TRBD1,TRBV5-1,TRBJ2-3,few,CASSSGQVTDTQYF,TGCGCCAGCAGCTCCGGACAGGTCACAGATACGCAGTATTTT
.,TRBV4-1,TRBJ2-3,once,CASSQGGRVFTDTQYF,TGCGCCAGCAGCCAAGGGGGCAGGGTCTTCACAGATACGCAGTATTTT
TRBD1,TRBV7-2,TRBJ2-7,.,CASSRRTGSSYEQYF,TGTGCCAGCAGCCGAAGGACAGGTAGCTCCTACGAGCAGTACTTC
TRBD1,TRBV6-6,TRBJ1-6,many,CASSRDSYNSPLHF,TGTGCCAGCAGTCGGGACAGTTATAATTCACCCCTCCACTTT
.,TRBV5-6,TRBJ2-6,few,CASSSRNWGAGANVLTF,TGTGCCAGCAGCTCCAGAAATTGGGGGGCTGGGGCCAACGTCCTGACTTTC
TRBD2,TRBV7-8,TRBJ2-7,.,CASSTWDRPGLAGAYEQYF,TGTGCCAGCAGCACCTGGGACAGACCGGGACTAGCGGGTGCCTACGAGCAGTACTTC
.,TRBV11-2,TRBJ1-2,few,CASGEVGGADYGYTF,TGTGCCAGCGGGGAGGTTGGGGGGGCAGACTATGGCTACACCTTC
.,TRBV7-9,TRBJ2-5,.,CASSLVLAEETQYF,TGTGCCAGCAGCTTAGTATTGGCTGAAGAGACCCAGTACTTC
.,TRBV9,TRBJ2-2,.,CASRRGGNTGELFF,TGTGCCAGCCGGAGAGGCGGGAACACCGGGGAGCTGTTTTTT
TRBD1,TRBV2,TRBJ1-1,.,CASSPIGTGNTEAFF,TGTGCCAGCAGTCCGATTGGGACAGGGAACACTGAAGCTTTCTTT
.,TRBV29-1,TRBJ2-3,.,CSVEGSWRLSTDTQYF,TGCAGCGTTGAAGGAAGTTGGAGGCTTAGCACAGATACGCAGTATTTT
TRBD1,TRBV2,TRBJ1-5,.,CASTPDREKQPQHF,TGTGCCAGCACCCCGGACAGGGAGAAACAGCCCCAGCATTTT
TRBD1,TRBV27,TRBJ2-7,.,CASSLAGTGVAYEQYF,TGTGCCAGCAGTTTGGCCGGGACAGGGGTGGCCTACGAGCAGTACTTC
.,TRBV15,TRBJ1-3,.,CATRAIPGASGNTIYF,TGTGCCACCCGAGCGATACCAGGGGCCTCTGGAAACACCATATATTTT
.,TRBV4-1,TRBJ2-5,.,CASSQDQRSRYF,TGCGCCAGCAGCCAAGATCAGCGCTCACGGTACTTC
.,TRBV15,TRBJ1-4,.,CATSRGGKATNEKLFF,TGTGCCACCAGCAGAGGAGGGAAGGCAACTAATGAAAAACTGTTTTTT
.,TRBV5-4,TRBJ2-4,once,CASSPDRNIQYF,TGTGCCAGCAGCCCTGACAGAAACATTCAGTACTTC
.,TRBV10-3,TRBJ2-7,few,CAIAGPSSYEQYF,TGTGCCATCGCAGGGCCTAGCTCCTACGAGCAGTACTTC
TRBD1,TRBV28,TRBJ1-1,.,CASMAGGPIFEAFF,TGTGCCAGCATGGCAGGGGGCCCTATTTTTGAAGCTTTCTTT
.,TRBV7-2,TRBJ2-5,.,CASSLRGGGVETQYF,TGTGCCAGCAGCTTAAGGGGGGGAGGGGTAGAGACCCAGTACTTC
.,TRBV5-1,TRBJ1-2,.,CASSLDTPGGYGYTF,TGCGCCAGCAGCCTCGACACGCCGGGGGGCTATGGCTACACCTTC
.,TRBV6-5,TRBJ2-7,.,CASSYGQISYEQYF,TGTGCCAGCAGTTATGGGCAGATATCCTACGAGCAGTACTTC
TRBD2,TRBV7-3,TRBJ2-1,.,CASSRSGSSYNEQFF,TGTGCCAGCAGCCGTAGCGGGAGCTCCTACAATGAGCAGTTCTTC
.,TRBV7-2,TRBJ2-1,.,CASSSTGYEQFF,TGTGCCAGCAGCTCAACAGGGTATGAGCAGTTCTTC
TRBD2,TRBV6-6,TRBJ2-1,.,CASSDLLAEQFF,TGTGCCAGCAGTGACCTACTAGCGGAGCAGTTCTTC
TRBD1,TRBV12-5,TRBJ1-1,few,CASGSPPGQGELAFF,TGTGCTAGTGGTTCCCCCCCGGGGCAGGGGGAGCTAGCTTTCTTT
TRBD1,TRBV19,TRBJ1-5,once,CASSTDRDFQPQHF,TGTGCCAGTAGCACAGACAGGGACTTTCAGCCCCAGCATTTT
TRBD1,TRBV5-8,TRBJ1-5,many,CASSLRPGGSNQPQHF,TGTGCCAGCAGCTTGCGGCCAGGGGGAAGCAATCAGCCCCAGCATTTT
.,TRBV18,TRBJ2-6,once,CASSPQDSIANVLTF,TGTGCCAGCTCACCCCAAGACAGCATAGCCAACGTCCTGACTTTC
.,TRBV7-2,TRBJ2-5,.,CASSFGLGRETQYF,TGTGCCAGCAGCTTTGGCCTAGGAAGGGAGACCCAGTACTTC
.,TRBV11-1,TRBJ1-1,.,CASSESMTDVNTEAFF,TGTGCCAGCAGCGAAAGTATGACAGACGTGAACACTGAAGCTTTCTTT
.,TRBV5-1,TRBJ2-5,few,CASSTLGGPAAQYF,TGCGCCAGCAGCACTTTGGGGGGGCCGGCGGCCCAGTACTTC
.,TRBV4-2,TRBJ1-1,few,CASSQDPTGGTEAFF,TGTGCCAGCAGCCAAGATCCCACGGGAGGCACTGAAGCTTTCTTT
.,TRBV5-4,TRBJ1-1,.,CASSLNSPNTEAFF,TGTGCCAGCAGCTTGAACTCTCCTAACACTGAAGCTTTCTTT
.,TRBV9,TRBJ2-3,.,CASSPGTDTQYF,TGTGCCAGCAGCCCCGGGACAGATACGCAGTATTTT
TRBD2,TRBV29-1,TRBJ2-1,once,CSVVHLAGGRSSYNEQFF,TGCAGCGTTGTTCACCTAGCGGGGGGTCGGAGCTCCTACAATGAGCAGTTCTTC
TRBD1,TRBV7-6,TRBJ2-7,.,CASSLDRVSYEQYF,TGTGCCAGCAGCTTGGACAGGGTCTCCTACGAGCAGTACTTC
.,TRBV7-9,TRBJ2-1,.,CASSLGGGYNEQFF,TGTGCCAGCAGCTTAGGAGGCGGATACAATGAGCAGTTCTTC
TRBD2,TRBV9,TRBJ2-3,.,CASSVALRGGSTDTQYF,TGTGCCAGCAGCGTAGCTCTCCGGGGGGGGAGCACAGATACGCAGTATTTT
TRBD1,TRBV6-6,TRBJ1-5,.,CASSYGQGQSAQHF,TGTGCCAGCAGTTACGGACAGGGTCAATCGGCCCAGCATTTT
TRBD2,TRBV2,TRBJ2-1,.,CASRETSGGNGEQFF,TGTGCCAGCCGCGAAACTAGCGGGGGGAACGGTGAGCAGTTCTTC
.,TRBV11-2,TRBJ2-7,.,CASSRLYEQYF,TGTGCCAGCAGCCGACTCTACGAGCAGTACTTC
.,TRBV6-1,TRBJ2-7,once,CASTLNGADYEQYF,TGTGCCAGCACCCTAAATGGGGCCGACTACGAGCAGTACTTC
.,TRBV7-9,TRBJ1-5,.,CASSFWRGRDGNQPQHF,TGTGCCAGCAGCTTTTGGAGGGGCAGAGATGGCAATCAGCCCCAGCATTTT
.,TRBV7-2,TRBJ2-7,few,CASSLDNSPYEQYF,TGTGCCAGCAGCTTAGATAACAGCCCCTACGAGCAGTACTTC
TRBD1,TRBV12-5,TRBJ1-1,.,CAIKQGEDTEAFF,TGTGCTATAAAACAGGGGGAGGACACTGAAGCTTTCTTT
TRBD1,TRBV5-1,TRBJ2-5,few,CASNTGGGETQYF,TGCGCCAGCAATACAGGGGGCGGAGAGACCCAGTACTTC
TRBD1,TRBV29-1,TRBJ1-1,.,CSGTGETEAFF,TGCAGCGGGACAGGGGAGACTGAAGCTTTCTTT
.,TRBV6-1,TRBJ1-5,.,CATVQGWSNQPQHF,TGCGCCACCGTACAGGGCTGGAGCAATCAGCCCCAGCATTTT
.,TRBV5-1,TRBJ2-7,.,CASSLVRQGAYEQYF,TGCGCCAGCAGCTTGGTTCGTCAAGGGGCCTACGAGCAGTACTTC
TRBD2,TRBV5-1,TRBJ2-5,.,CASSLEPRATSGAQETQYF,TGCGCCAGCAGCTTGGAACCCAGAGCGACTAGCGGGGCCCAAGAGACCCAGTACTTC
.,TRBV5-4,TRBJ1-1,once,CASSLEGETEAFF,TGTGCCAGCAGCTTGGAAGGGGAAACTGAAGCTTTCTTT